The T cell receptor (beta chain) under discussion was sequenced for a study of prognosis after radiotherapy for stage I lung cancer (dated by TCRdb to the early 2020s). Context from the whole study: Roughly 20 stage I NSCLC patients were enrolled in Nanjing, China, between early 2018 and early 2019. Newly diagnosed primary stage I lung tumors were found in over eleven patients, while oligometastatic NSCLC after surgical resection of the primary tumor was found in a few. Every patient was deemed medically inoperable, around 11 because of comorbidities and 7 because they refused surgery. The cohort comprised roughly 13 men and six or seven women with a median age of roughly 75 years, ranging from roughly 50 to 85 years. Roughly eleven patients had adenocarcinoma and over five had squamous cell carcinoma as the tumor histology. SBRT was delivered in 3 to 5 fractions with a biologically effective dose of at least 100 Gy, and image-guided IMRT or VMAT was used for delivery. Concurrent therapy was not administered to any patient alongside SBRT. Distant metastases were developed by four of the 19 patients after SBRT, at a median of 7 months, whereas no significant progression was observed in the other 15 patients. Peripheral blood TCR beta repertoires were profiled in stage I NSCLC patients before and after stereotactic body radiotherapy, and the repertoires were related to distant failure. The study sequenced about 38 blood samples from some 20 patients, one before and one after SBRT per patient.

Two rounds of multiplex PCR on genomic DNA were used to amplify the TCR beta CDR3 region. The first PCR round used primers specific to each TRBV and TRBJ gene, and the primer sequences were filed in Chinese patent CN105087789A. Universal primers were used in the second PCR round. The Roche High Pure PCR Template Preparation Kit was used to extract genomic DNA from the frozen PBMCs. Libraries were sequenced paired-end with 151 bp reads on an Illumina HiSeq 3000. The authors' analysis ran thus. Raw reads lacking the multiplex PCR primer sequences were removed with CutAdapt. PEAR was used to merge high-quality paired reads into contigs. By alignment to reference sequences, MiXCR assigned TRB V, D and J gene segments to each contig. To remove sequencing errors, CDR3 sequences were clustered according to base quality and sequence similarity. Shannon entropy normalized by the natural log of productive TCR sequence number was used as the measure of diversity. Clonality was computed as one minus the ratio of Shannon entropy to the natural log of the number of unique clonotypes. The Youden index of ROC curves was used to select progression-free survival cut-offs for repertoire metrics, and analyses were performed in R 3.5.3. TCRdb applied fastp at Q25 and MiXCR to the public reads, then kept only in-frame beta chains. Every CDR3 protein is listed once, alongside the most common genes and DNA of its rows. V and J calls and clone size were set by TCRdb, not the authors. This sample holds about 31,000 distinct CDR3 sequences; over 40% were observed only once. The ten largest clones represent 15% of the sample.

The CDR3 goes from the cysteine to the phenylalanine over 14 residues. The DNA shown is the 42-base CDR3, in frame from base 1. Per the germline V gene (reference sequence), LGHDT is the CDR1 and YNNKEL is the CDR2. Trimmed from V: 2 bases; trimmed from J: 8 bases; junction bases lacking a gene match: 3. What the work shows at the level of the full study, not this receptor alone: Whether the expanded TCR clones were tumor-specific was not determined. All reported P values were unadjusted for multiple comparisons. The study was limited by its small cohort and short follow-up, and the findings require independent validation. Post-SBRT Shannon entropy and its change from baseline were lower in patients who developed distant metastases; baseline Shannon entropy was not associated with metastases. A decrease in unique TCR clone counts was observed after SBRT (median 10,088 before versus around 6,900 after; Wilcoxon paired P=0.011). Differences by metastasis status were reportedly seen in TRBV and TRBJ usage frequencies, involving two V genes at baseline and, after SBRT, under 10 V genes and two J genes.

This clonotype was detected many times. Its binding antigen is unknown. Within one base of it there is no much larger clone, and no base qualities were kept. All patients had node-negative disease on CT and PET/CT, and none had a history of other malignancies or had previously received chemotherapy or radiotherapy. At each of two time points, roughly 6.3 milliliters of peripheral venous blood were collected in EDTA tubes. Ficoll-Paque Plus density-gradient centrifugation was used to isolate PBMCs. Immediately after collection, samples were stored at -80 degrees C until analysis. The receptor comes from a donor over 45 with non-small cell lung cancer. This material consisted of PBMCs, taken before or after stereotactic body radiation therapy (not recorded which). In this chain, TRBV3-1 is recombined with TRBJ1-6; TRBD1 matches 7 bases in the middle. DNA sequence: TGTGCCAGCAGCCAATCAGGGGGGGATTCACCCCTCCACTTT. This sequence encodes CASSQSGGDSPLHF.